What follows are 24 T cell receptor beta chains derived from one specimen sequenced in a study of cytomegalovirus exposure and HLA in healthy donors. Vbeta (60) and Jbeta (13) primers were used in the PCR. TCRdb's copy holds only in-frame clones and misses some; the assay was immunoSEQ multiplex PCR. There are roughly 120,000 clones in the sample; 77% occur only once, and around 4% lies in the top ten. The sample taken for sequencing was PBMCs. The receptors come from a human donor in good health.

The chain combines TRBV5-1 with TRBJ1-6; 7 bases are shared with TRBD1. Trimming at V came to 0 bases and at J to 5 bases, leaving 8 bases not matched to a gene. CDR3 length equals 17 residues. The V gene's germline CDR1 is SGHRS and CDR2 YFSETQ. CDR3 protein: CASSLAPQGTNNSPLHF. The CDR3 nucleotides are TGCGCCAGCAGCTTGGCCCCACAGGGGACGAATAATTCACCCCTCCACTTT.

This sequence joins TRBV5-1 and TRBJ1-3; D not resolved. The CDR3 totals 16 residues. V was cut by 0 bases and J by 0 bases, with 10 bases left in between. Germline CDR1 and CDR2: SGHRS and YFSETQ. In DNA form, the CDR3 reads TGCGCCAGCAGCTTGGTTGGCCCCGACTCTGGAAACACCATATATTTT. This codes for CASSLVGPDSGNTIYF.

The chain is built from TRBV18 and TRBJ2-1; 10 nucleotides match TRBD2. After removal of 4 bases from V and 6 bases from J, the junction contained 12 bases not matched to a gene. The CDR3 has 17 residues. Per germline, CDR1 KGHSH and CDR2 LQKENI. The CDR3 DNA reads TGTGCCAGCTCACTCCTCTCGGCTAGCGGGAGCCCCAATGAGCAGTTCTTC. As protein: CASSLLSASGSPNEQFF.

V usage is TRBV5-1 and J usage is TRBJ1-2; 8 bases are shared with TRBD1. Trimming cost V 1 base and J 3 bases; bases outside gene matches: 2. The CDR3 spans 14 residues. Per the germline V gene, CDR1 is SGHRS and CDR2 is YFSETQ. The CDR3 region is CASSLSGGDYGYTF. Written as DNA, the CDR3 is TGCGCCAGCAGCTTGTCAGGGGGCGACTATGGCTACACCTTC.

The V gene is TRBV9, the J gene TRBJ1-2; 7 bases align to TRBD1. The J segment lost 3 bases and the V segment lost 0 bases, leaving 17 bases of the junction unmatched. The CDR3 loop spans 19 amino acids. CDR1 and CDR2 from the germline V gene are SGDLS and YYNGEE. CDR3 protein: CASSVGYVKGRDSHYGYTF. CDR3 DNA sequence: TGTGCCAGCAGCGTAGGTTATGTCAAGGGTCGGGACAGCCACTATGGCTACACCTTC.

This clone has a single count. The chain uses TRBV7-2 and TRBJ1-2, with a tentative D call TRBD1 (5 bases). V was cut by 8 bases and J by 3 bases, with 10 bases left in between. The germline gives CDR1 SGHTA, CDR2 FQGNSA. The CDR3 length is 12 residues. CDR3 sequence (DNA): TGTGCCAGCCTGGGGGGGTACTATGGCTACACCTTC. Translating gives CASLGGYYGYTF. Supplemented by reference TRBV7-2 and TRBJ1-2, the full variable domain reads GAGVSQSPSNKVTEKGKDVELRCDPISGHTALYWYRQSLGQGLEFLIYFQGNSAPDKSGLPSDRFSAERTGGSVSTLTIQRTQQEDSAVYLCASLGGYYGYTFGSGTRLTVV.

The CDR3 nucleotides read TGCGCCAGCAGCGGGACTAGCGGGGGTTCCTACAATGAGCAGTTCTTC. It yields the protein CASSGTSGGSYNEQFF. The rearrangement joins TRBV5-1 to TRBJ2-1; 14 nucleotides align to TRBD2. J gave up 1 base and V 4 bases, and 1 base lay outside the gene matches. This CDR3 contains 16 residues. Looked up from germline, CDR1 is SGHRS and CDR2 is YFSETQ.

The chain has TRBV7-9 and TRBJ1-6, with D hard to call. The CDR3 is made up of 14 amino acids. V gave up 5 bases and J gave up 8 bases, with 13 bases separating them. Per germline, CDR1 SEHNR and CDR2 FQNEAQ (reference sequence). The CDR3: CASSPGNGYSPLHF. DNA for the CDR3: TGTGCCAGCAGCCCCGGGAACGGCTATTCACCCCTCCACTTT.

The chain combines TRBV4-1 with TRBJ1-2, with D perhaps matching TRBD1 (6 bases). The V and J ends lost 0 bases and 2 bases respectively, with 19 bases between them. From germline, CDR1 is MGHRA and CDR2 YSYEKL. This CDR3 is built from 18 residues. CDR3 nucleotides: TGCGCCAGCAGCCAAGATCTAGGCAGGGGAAAAGGGAACTATGGCTACACCTTC. It yields the protein CASSQDLGRGKGNYGYTF.

The genes are TRBV9 and TRBJ1-5; 10 bases map to TRBD1. The CDR3 covers 14 residues. V gave up 4 bases and J gave up 4 bases; unmatched junction bases: 2. The germline gives CDR1 SGDLS, CDR2 YYNGEE. The CDR3 coding sequence is TGTGCCAGCAGCCCGGACAGGGGGAATCAGCCCCAGCATTTT. This codes for CASSPDRGNQPQHF.

The CDR3 sequence: CASSETGRDQPQHF. The CDR3 region has the DNA TGCGCCAGCAGTGAGACAGGGCGGGATCAGCCCCAGCATTTT. The chain employs TRBV10-2 and TRBJ1-5, with D tentatively TRBD1 (6 bases). The CDR3 extends over 14 amino acids. Germline CDR1 WSHSY, CDR2 SAAADI. V lost 2 bases to trimming and J lost 5 bases, with 10 bases between them.

The chain has TRBV6-1 and TRBJ1-5, with 7 bases aligning to TRBD1. V gave up 4 bases and J gave up 7 bases; unmatched junction bases: 4. Per germline, CDR1 MNHNS and CDR2 SASEGT. This CDR3 contains 13 residues. CDR3 region: CASSVGQAQPQHF. The CDR3 bases are TGTGCCAGCAGTGTTGGACAGGCCCAGCCCCAGCATTTT.

The rearrangement links TRBV7-9 to TRBJ2-2; D is unresolved. Trimming took 4 bases from V and 10 from J, leaving 4 bases between them. CDR1 SEHNR and CDR2 FQNEAQ come from the germline V gene (reference sequence). This CDR3 has 10 amino acids. The CDR3 DNA reads as TGTGCCAGCAGCTCTAAGGAGCTGTTTTTT. It is translated as CASSSKELFF.

The genes are TRBV6-1 and TRBJ1-4, with a possible D match to TRBD1 (5 bases). The V and J ends lost 1 base and 2 bases respectively, with 5 bases between them. Germline assignment: CDR1 MNHNS and CDR2 SASEGT. The CDR3 consists of 14 residues. The CDR3 is CASSEGGTNEKLFF. CDR3 nucleotides: TGTGCCAGCAGTGAAGGGGGCACTAATGAAAAACTGTTTTTT.

The chain uses TRBV11-3 and TRBJ2-7, with 9 bases aligning to TRBD1. The CDR3 consists of 14 residues. Germline values: CDR1 SGHNT, CDR2 YENEEA. V shed 4 bases, J shed 5 bases, and the junction held 6 bases outside the gene matches. The CDR3 nucleotides are TGTGCCAGCAGCTACGGGACAGGGAAGGACGAGCAGTACTTC. Protein sequence: CASSYGTGKDEQYF.

The CDR3 nucleotides read TGTGCCAGCTCGATACAGGCAGCCTATGGCTACACCTTC. Its translation: CASSIQAAYGYTF. The chain carries TRBV18 and TRBJ1-2, with D possibly TRBD1 on 5 matching bases. This CDR3 has 13 residues. Per germline, CDR1 KGHSH and CDR2 LQKENI. Trimming took off 6 bases at V and 4 bases at J, with 12 bases between the two ends.

The chain is built from TRBV30 and TRBJ2-3, with 7 bases aligning to TRBD2. CDR3 length: 14 residues. J was trimmed by 4 bases and V by 3 bases; bases with no gene match: 7. Germline CDR1 reads GTSNPN; CDR2 reads SVGIG (reference sequence). The CDR3 region is CAWRVGGPADTQYF. CDR3 DNA: TGTGCCTGGAGGGTGGGAGGGCCGGCAGATACGCAGTATTTT.

This clone appeared once. The chain combines TRBV7-6 with TRBJ2-1; TRBD1 matches at 9 bases. The CDR3 has 16 residues. Trimming cost V 6 bases and J 1 base; bases outside gene matches: 7. Germline lookup yields CDR1 SGHVS and CDR2 FNYEAQ. CDR3 loop: CASRLAGTGSYNEQFF. The CDR3 nucleotides are TGTGCCAGCAGGTTGGCCGGGACAGGGTCCTACAATGAGCAGTTCTTC.

The gene calls are TRBV19 and TRBJ1-1; maybe TRBD1 (5 bases). The CDR3 is made up of 11 amino acids. Trimming cost V 6 bases and J 4 bases, with 6 bases left between them. Germline CDR1 reads LNHDA; CDR2 reads SQIVND (reference sequence). The CDR3 here is CASRGVTEAFF. CDR3 DNA: TGTGCCAGTAGAGGGGTCACTGAAGCTTTCTTT.

This clone was seen a few times. The chain combines TRBV7-9 with TRBJ2-2; 14 bases agree with TRBD2. CDR3 size: 19 residues. CDR1 is SEHNR, CDR2 FQNEAQ, per germline (reference sequence). The J segment lost 7 bases and the V segment lost 6 bases, leaving 16 bases of the junction unmatched. Written as DNA, the CDR3 is TGTGCCAGCAGGCCCGAACCGGGACTAGCGGGAGCTCATGGCGGGGAGCTGTTTTTT. Translation gives CASRPEPGLAGAHGGELFF.

The gene calls are TRBV19 and TRBJ1-5; D is perhaps TRBD1 (6 bases). The CDR3 is 13 residues long. Germline values: CDR1 LNHDA, CDR2 SQIVND (reference sequence). V lost 8 bases to trimming and J lost 5 bases, with 13 bases between them. The CDR3 loop is CASRVTGYQPQHF. DNA for the CDR3: TGTGCCAGTCGAGTAACAGGGTATCAGCCCCAGCATTTT. Supplemented by reference TRBV19 and TRBJ1-5, the full variable domain reads DGGITQSPKYLFRKEGQNVTLSCEQNLNHDAMYWYRQDPGQGLRLIYYSQIVNDFQKGDIAEGYSVSREKKESFPLTVTSAQKNPTAFYLCASRVTGYQPQHFGDGTRLSIL.

This clone has only one observation. J is TRBJ2-2 and V is TRBV11-3, with 9 nucleotides matching TRBD1. CDR1 is SGHNT, CDR2 YENEEA, per germline. V lost 1 base, J lost 8 bases, and 14 bases stayed unmatched. This CDR3 contains 18 residues. The CDR3 here is CASSLAGLQGARRGELFF. The DNA for the CDR3 is TGTGCCAGCAGCTTAGCTGGTCTACAGGGGGCGCGGAGGGGGGAGCTGTTTTTT.

The V and J genes are TRBV15 and TRBJ2-1; D perhaps matches TRBD2 (5 bases). The CDR3 has 17 amino acids. Trimming left V 0 bases short and J 3 bases short, with 15 bases between. Germline CDR1 and CDR2: LNHNV and YYDKDF (reference sequence). As DNA, the CDR3 is TGTGCCACCAGCAGAGATCGGACTGGCCCTATCTACAATGAGCAGTTCTTC. It yields the protein CATSRDRTGPIYNEQFF. Full variable domain (remainder filled in from reference TRBV15 and TRBJ2-1): DAMVIQNPRYQVTQFGKPVTLSCSQTLNHNVMYWYQQKSSQAPKLLFHYYDKDFNNEADTPDNFQSRRPNTSFCFLDIRSPGLGDTAMYLCATSRDRTGPIYNEQFFGPGTRLTVL.

The chain couples TRBV18 to TRBJ2-7; 8 nucleotides line up with TRBD2. The germline CDR1 and CDR2 sequences are KGHSH and LQKENI. This CDR3 region has 17 residues. Losses at the gene ends were 0 bases for V and 2 bases for J; bases not matched to a gene: 9. Here the CDR3 DNA reads TGTGCCAGCTCACCACCGGCGGCTAGCGGGTCTCCCTACGAGCAGTACTTC. Amino acids: CASSPPAASGSPYEQYF.